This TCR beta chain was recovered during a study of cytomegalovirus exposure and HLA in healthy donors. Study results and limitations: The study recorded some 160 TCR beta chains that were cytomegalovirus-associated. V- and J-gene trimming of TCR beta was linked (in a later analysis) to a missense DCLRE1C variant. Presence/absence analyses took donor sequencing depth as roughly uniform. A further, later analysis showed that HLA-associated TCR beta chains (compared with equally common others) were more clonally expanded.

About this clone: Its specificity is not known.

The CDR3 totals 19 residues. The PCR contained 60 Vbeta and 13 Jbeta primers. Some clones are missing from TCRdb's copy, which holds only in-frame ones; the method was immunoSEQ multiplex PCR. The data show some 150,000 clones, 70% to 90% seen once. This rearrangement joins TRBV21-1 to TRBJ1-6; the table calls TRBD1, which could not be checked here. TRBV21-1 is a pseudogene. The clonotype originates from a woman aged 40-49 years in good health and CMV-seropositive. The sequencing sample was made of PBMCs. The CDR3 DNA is TGTGCCAGCAGTCCCCTTCGGAACAGGGGGACAGGGGGCGATTCACCCCTCCACTTT. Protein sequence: CASSPLRNRGTGGDSPLHF.